This passage covers 8 T cell receptor beta chains from one sample sequenced in a study of vaccination effects on CD4 cells after COVID-19. Pools of viral peptides were used by the ViraFEST assay to expand antigen-specific CD4+ T cells ahead of sequencing. Following an approximately 9-day culture, CD4+ T cells were purified. All vaccine recipients tested negative for nucleocapsid antibodies and had never contracted SARS-CoV-2 infection. Their recognized antigens are unknown. Repertoires were generated with immunoSEQ multiplex PCR, while TCRdb's copy carries only in-frame clones and drops some. The sample contains about 41,000 clones, approximately 80% of which appear only once. Specimen: CD4+ T cells from PBMCs cultured with HCoV-NL63 spike peptides, collected before COVID-19 vaccination. All receptors come from a human donor who received a COVID-19 vaccine.

V is TRBV28 and J is TRBJ1-5; no clear D. V was clipped by 2 bases and J by 3 bases, with 5 bases between them. The CDR3 is made up of 13 amino acids. The germline CDR1 and CDR2 sequences are MDHEN and SYDVKM. CDR3 loop: CASSLAINQPQHF. CDR3 coding DNA: TGTGCCAGCAGTTTAGCGATCAATCAGCCCCAGCATTTT.

The V gene is TRBV18, the J gene TRBJ2-5; D unresolved. The CDR3 is 13 residues long. Germline assignment: CDR1 KGHSH and CDR2 LQKENI. Trimming took off 0 bases at V and 2 bases at J, with 4 bases between the two ends. CDR3 in DNA: TGTGCCAGCTCACCACCGGGACAAGAGACCCAGTACTTC. As protein: CASSPPGQETQYF. The full variable domain, in which reference TRBV18 and TRBJ2-5 provide the parts outside the CDR3, is NAGVMQNPRHLVRRRGQEARLRCSPMKGHSHVYWYRQLPEEGLKFMVYLQKENIIDESGMPKERFSAEFPKEGPSILRIQQVVRGDSAAYFCASSPPGQETQYFGPGTRLLVL.

This rearrangement joins TRBV5-1 to TRBJ2-1; 7 bases are shared with TRBD1. The CDR3 covers 15 residues. The V gene end was trimmed by 4 bases and the J gene end by 1 base; junction bases not matched to a gene: 5. The germline V gene encodes CDR1 SGHRS and CDR2 YFSETQ. CDR3 loop: CASSIRQGSYNEQFF. CDR3 in DNA: TGCGCCAGCAGCATACGACAGGGATCCTACAATGAGCAGTTCTTC.

The chain uses TRBV5-1 and TRBJ1-1; 11 bases map to TRBD1. Trimming took 1 base from V and 5 from J; bases not matched to a gene: 7. The V gene's germline CDR1 is SGHRS and CDR2 YFSETQ. The CDR3 loop spans 16 amino acids. CDR3: CASSLNPGTGGTEAFF. CDR3 in DNA: TGCGCCAGCAGCTTGAACCCCGGGACAGGGGGGACTGAAGCTTTCTTT. Together with reference TRBV5-1 and TRBJ1-1, the CDR3 gives the full variable domain: KAGVTQTPRYLIKTRGQQVTLSCSPISGHRSVSWYQQTPGQGLQFLFEYFSETQRNKGNFPGRFSGRQFSNSRSEMNVSTLELGDSALYLCASSLNPGTGGTEAFFGQGTRLTVV.

In its sample, this clone was seen a few times. This rearrangement joins TRBV5-1 to TRBJ1-4; D not resolved. Per germline, CDR1 SGHRS and CDR2 YFSETQ. V dropped 5 bases and J dropped 6 bases, with 11 bases sitting between them. The CDR3 length is 13 residues. The chain's CDR3 is CASRRETHEKLFF. CDR3 DNA: TGCGCCAGCAGGCGGGAGACACATGAAAAACTGTTTTTT.

The chain couples TRBV20-1 to TRBJ2-7; either TRBD1 or TRBD2 may fit D (5 bases each). V shed 5 bases and J shed 9 bases, with 14 bases lying between them. The CDR3 extends over 11 amino acids. Germline CDR1 and CDR2: DFQATT and SNEGSKA (reference sequence). Here the CDR3 reads CSAVDGDRQYV. The DNA of the CDR3 is TGCAGTGCTGTAGATGGGGACCGGCAGTACGTC.

This clone was counted a few times. This chain links TRBV19 with TRBJ1-2; no clear D. CDR3 size: 16 residues. Germline CDR1 and CDR2: LNHDA and SQIVND (reference sequence). With 2 bases removed from V and 5 bases from J, the gap between germline ends came to 18 bases. CDR3 residues: CASSISQARWGYGYTF. CDR3 bases: TGTGCCAGTAGTATATCCCAGGCCCGGTGGGGTTATGGCTACACCTTC. Together with reference TRBV19 and TRBJ1-2, the CDR3 gives the full variable domain: DGGITQSPKYLFRKEGQNVTLSCEQNLNHDAMYWYRQDPGQGLRLIYYSQIVNDFQKGDIAEGYSVSREKKESFPLTVTSAQKNPTAFYLCASSISQARWGYGYTFGSGTRLTVV.

In its sample, this clone was seen a few times. This CDR3 reads CASSLYGFLTEAFF. CDR3 DNA sequence: TGTGCCAGCAGCCTATATGGTTTCCTCACTGAAGCTTTCTTT. The chain has TRBV28 and TRBJ1-1; no reliable D call. Trimming shortened V by 6 bases and J by 4 bases, and 15 bases separated the two germline ends. Germline-derived CDR1 and CDR2 are MDHEN and SYDVKM. CDR3 size: 14 residues.